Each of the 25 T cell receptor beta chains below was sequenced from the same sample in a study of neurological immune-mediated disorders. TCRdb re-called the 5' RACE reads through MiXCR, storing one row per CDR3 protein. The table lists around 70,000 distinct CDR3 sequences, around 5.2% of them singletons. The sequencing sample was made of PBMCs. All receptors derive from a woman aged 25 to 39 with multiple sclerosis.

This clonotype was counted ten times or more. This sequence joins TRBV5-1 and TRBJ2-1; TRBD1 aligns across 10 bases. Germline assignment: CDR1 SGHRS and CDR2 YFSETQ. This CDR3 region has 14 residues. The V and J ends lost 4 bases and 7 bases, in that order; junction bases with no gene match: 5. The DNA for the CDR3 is TGCGCCAGCAGCGGGGGACAGGGGCTGAATGAGCAGTTCTTC. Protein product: CASSGGQGLNEQFF. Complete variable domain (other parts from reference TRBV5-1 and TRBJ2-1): KAGVTQTPRYLIKTRGQQVTLSCSPISGHRSVSWYQQTPGQGLQFLFEYFSETQRNKGNFPGRFSGRQFSNSRSEMNVSTLELGDSALYLCASSGGQGLNEQFFGPGTRLTVL.

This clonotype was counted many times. CDR3 loop: CSVGHPADIQYF. The DNA of the CDR3 is TGCAGCGTTGGACACCCCGCCGACATTCAGTACTTC. The rearrangement uses TRBV29-1 and TRBJ2-4; D is uncertain. Trimming removed 4 bases at V and 8 bases at J, with 12 bases between. The CDR3 covers 12 residues. Germline V gene sequence: CDR1 SQVTM, CDR2 ANQGSEA.

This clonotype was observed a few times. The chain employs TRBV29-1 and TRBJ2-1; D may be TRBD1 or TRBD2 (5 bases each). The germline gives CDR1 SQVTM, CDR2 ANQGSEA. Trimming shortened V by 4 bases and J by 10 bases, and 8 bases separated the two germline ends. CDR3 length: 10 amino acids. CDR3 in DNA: TGCAGCGTTGTGGGGGTGGAGCAGTTCTTC. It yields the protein CSVVGVEQFF.

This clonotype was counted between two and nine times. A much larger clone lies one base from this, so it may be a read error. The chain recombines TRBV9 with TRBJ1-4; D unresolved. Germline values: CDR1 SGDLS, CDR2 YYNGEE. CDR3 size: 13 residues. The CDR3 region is CASSVGTNDKLFF. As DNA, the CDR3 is TGTGCCAGCAGCGTCGGCACTAATGACAAACTGTTTTTT.

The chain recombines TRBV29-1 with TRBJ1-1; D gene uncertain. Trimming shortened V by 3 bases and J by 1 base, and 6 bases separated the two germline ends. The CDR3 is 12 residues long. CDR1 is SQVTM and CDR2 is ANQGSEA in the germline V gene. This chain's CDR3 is CSVDIGNTEAFF. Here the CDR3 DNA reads TGCAGCGTTGATATAGGGAACACTGAAGCTTTCTTT.

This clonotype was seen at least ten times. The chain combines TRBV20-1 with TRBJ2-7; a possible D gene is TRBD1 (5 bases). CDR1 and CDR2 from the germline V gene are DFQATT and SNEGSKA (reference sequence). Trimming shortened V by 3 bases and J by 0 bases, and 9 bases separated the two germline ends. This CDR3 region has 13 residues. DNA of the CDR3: TGCAGTGCTAGCGACAGTCCCTCCTACGAGCAGTACTTC. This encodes CSASDSPSYEQYF.

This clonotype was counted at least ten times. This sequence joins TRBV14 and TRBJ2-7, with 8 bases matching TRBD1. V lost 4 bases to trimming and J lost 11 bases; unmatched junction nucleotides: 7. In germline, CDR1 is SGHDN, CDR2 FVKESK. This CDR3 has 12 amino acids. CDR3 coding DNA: TGTGCCAGCAGCCCCAGGACAGGGCTCGAGTACTTC. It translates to CASSPRTGLEYF.

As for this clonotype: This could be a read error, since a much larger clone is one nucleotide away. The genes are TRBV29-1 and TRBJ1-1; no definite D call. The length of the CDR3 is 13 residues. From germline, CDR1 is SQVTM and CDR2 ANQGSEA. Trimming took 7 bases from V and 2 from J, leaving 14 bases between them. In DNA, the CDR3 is TGCAGCGGGCTAAAGATGGGTAACACTGAAGCTTTCTTT. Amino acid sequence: CSGLKMGNTEAFF. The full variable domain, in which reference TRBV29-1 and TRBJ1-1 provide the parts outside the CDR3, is SAVISQKPSRDICQRGTSLTIQCQVDSQVTMMFWYRQQPGQSLTLIATANQGSEATYESGFVIDKFPISRPNLTFSTLTVSNMSPEDSSIYLCSGLKMGNTEAFFGQGTRLTVV.

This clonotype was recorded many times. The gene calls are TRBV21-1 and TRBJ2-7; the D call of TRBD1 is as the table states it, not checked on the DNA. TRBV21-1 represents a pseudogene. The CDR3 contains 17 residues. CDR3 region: CASSKVIQGQTEVEQYF. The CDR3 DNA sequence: TGTGCCAGCAGCAAAGTGATCCAGGGGCAGACTGAGGTCGAGCAGTACTTC.

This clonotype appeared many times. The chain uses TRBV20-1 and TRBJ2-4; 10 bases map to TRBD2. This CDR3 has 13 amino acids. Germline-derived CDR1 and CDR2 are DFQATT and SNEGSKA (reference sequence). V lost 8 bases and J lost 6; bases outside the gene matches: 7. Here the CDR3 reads CSIERGGPNIQYF. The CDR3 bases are TGCAGTATAGAGCGGGGGGGCCCAAACATTCAGTACTTC.

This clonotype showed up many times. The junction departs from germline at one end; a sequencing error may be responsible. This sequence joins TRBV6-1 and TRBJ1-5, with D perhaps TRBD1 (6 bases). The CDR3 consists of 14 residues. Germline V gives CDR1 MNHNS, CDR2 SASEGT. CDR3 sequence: CAIRGTTVNQPQNF. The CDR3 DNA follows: TGTGCCATCCGCGGGACAACCGTAAATCAGCCCCAGAATTTT.

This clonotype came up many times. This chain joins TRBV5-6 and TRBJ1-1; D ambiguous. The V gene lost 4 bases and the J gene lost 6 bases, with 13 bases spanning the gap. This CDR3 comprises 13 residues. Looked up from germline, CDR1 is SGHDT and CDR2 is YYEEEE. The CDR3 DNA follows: TGTGCCAGCAGCCCAGAGTTAAGGGCTGAAGCTTTCTTT. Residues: CASSPELRAEAFF.

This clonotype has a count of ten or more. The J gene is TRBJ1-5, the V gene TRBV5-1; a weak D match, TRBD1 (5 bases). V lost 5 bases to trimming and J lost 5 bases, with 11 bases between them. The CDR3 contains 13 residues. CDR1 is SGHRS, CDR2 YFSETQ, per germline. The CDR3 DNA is TGCGCCAGCAGGGCCAGGGTTGATCAGCCCCAGCATTTT. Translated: CASRARVDQPQHF.

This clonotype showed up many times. The CDR3 DNA sequence: TGTGCCAGCAGCTTGGGGGACAGGGGGAAAGCAGATACGCAGTATTTT. Amino acid sequence: CASSLGDRGKADTQYF. This chain joins TRBV5-5 and TRBJ2-3, with TRBD1 identical over 11 bases. The CDR3 sequence is 16 residues long. V shed 0 bases and J 4 bases; nucleotides not matched to a gene: 4. Germline loops: CDR1 SGHKS, CDR2 YYEKEE (reference sequence).

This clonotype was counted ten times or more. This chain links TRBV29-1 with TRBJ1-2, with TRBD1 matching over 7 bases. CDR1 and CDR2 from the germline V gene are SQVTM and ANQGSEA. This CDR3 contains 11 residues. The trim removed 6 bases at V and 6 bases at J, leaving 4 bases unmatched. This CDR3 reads CSVLTGDGYTF. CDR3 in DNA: TGCAGCGTACTCACAGGGGATGGCTACACCTTC.

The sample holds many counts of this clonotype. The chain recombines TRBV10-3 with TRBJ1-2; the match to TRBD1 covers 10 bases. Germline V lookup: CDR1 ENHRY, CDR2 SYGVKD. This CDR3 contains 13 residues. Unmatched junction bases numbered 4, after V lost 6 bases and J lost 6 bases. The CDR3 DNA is TGTGCCATCAGCACTGGGACAGGGGATGGCTACACCTTC. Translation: CAISTGTGDGYTF.

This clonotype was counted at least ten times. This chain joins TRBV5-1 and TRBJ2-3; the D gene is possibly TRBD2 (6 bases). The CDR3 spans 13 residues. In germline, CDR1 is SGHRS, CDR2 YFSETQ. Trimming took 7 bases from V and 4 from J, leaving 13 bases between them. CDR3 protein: CASGGRSPDTQYF. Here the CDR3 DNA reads TGCGCCAGCGGAGGGCGGTCGCCAGATACGCAGTATTTT.

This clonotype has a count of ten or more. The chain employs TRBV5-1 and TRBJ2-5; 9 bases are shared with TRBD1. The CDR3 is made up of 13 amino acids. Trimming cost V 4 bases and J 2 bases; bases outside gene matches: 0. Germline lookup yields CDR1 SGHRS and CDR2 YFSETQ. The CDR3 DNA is TGCGCCAGCAGCGGGACAGGGCAAGAGACCCAGTACTTC. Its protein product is CASSGTGQETQYF. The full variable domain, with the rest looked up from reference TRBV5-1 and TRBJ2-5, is KAGVTQTPRYLIKTRGQQVTLSCSPISGHRSVSWYQQTPGQGLQFLFEYFSETQRNKGNFPGRFSGRQFSNSRSEMNVSTLELGDSALYLCASSGTGQETQYFGPGTRLLVL.

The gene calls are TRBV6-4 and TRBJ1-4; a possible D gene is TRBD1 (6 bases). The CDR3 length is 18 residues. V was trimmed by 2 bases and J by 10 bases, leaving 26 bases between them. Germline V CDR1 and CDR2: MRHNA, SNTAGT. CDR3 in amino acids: CASSDPGKQGTWRGKLFF. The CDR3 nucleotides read TGTGCCAGCAGTGACCCGGGTAAACAGGGTACATGGAGGGGAAAACTGTTTTTT.

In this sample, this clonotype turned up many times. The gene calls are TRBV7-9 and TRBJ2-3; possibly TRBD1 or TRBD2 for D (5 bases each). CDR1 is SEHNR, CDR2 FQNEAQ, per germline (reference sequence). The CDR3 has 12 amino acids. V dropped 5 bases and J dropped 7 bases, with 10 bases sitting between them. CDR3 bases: TGTGCCAGCAGCCTGGGACGGTATACGCAGTATTTT. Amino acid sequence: CASSLGRYTQYF.

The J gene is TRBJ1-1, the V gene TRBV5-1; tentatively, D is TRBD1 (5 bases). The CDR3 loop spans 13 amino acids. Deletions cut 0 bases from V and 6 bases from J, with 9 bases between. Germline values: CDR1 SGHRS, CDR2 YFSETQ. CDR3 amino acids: CASSLDRTPEAFF. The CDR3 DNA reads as TGCGCCAGCAGCTTGGACAGGACCCCTGAAGCTTTCTTT. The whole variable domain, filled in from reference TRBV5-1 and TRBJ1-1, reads KAGVTQTPRYLIKTRGQQVTLSCSPISGHRSVSWYQQTPGQGLQFLFEYFSETQRNKGNFPGRFSGRQFSNSRSEMNVSTLELGDSALYLCASSLDRTPEAFFGQGTRLTVV.

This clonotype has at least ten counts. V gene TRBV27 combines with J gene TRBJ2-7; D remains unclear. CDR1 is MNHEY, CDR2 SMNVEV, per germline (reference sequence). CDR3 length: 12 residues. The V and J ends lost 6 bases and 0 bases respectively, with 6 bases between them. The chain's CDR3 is CASRGSSYEQYF. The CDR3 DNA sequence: TGTGCCAGCAGAGGTTCCTCCTACGAGCAGTACTTC.

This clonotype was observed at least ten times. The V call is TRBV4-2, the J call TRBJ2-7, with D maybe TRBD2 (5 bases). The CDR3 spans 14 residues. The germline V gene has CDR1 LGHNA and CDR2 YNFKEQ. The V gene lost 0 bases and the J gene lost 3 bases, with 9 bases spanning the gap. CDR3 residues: CASSQERAGYEQYF. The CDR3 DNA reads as TGTGCCAGCAGCCAAGAGAGGGCAGGCTACGAGCAGTACTTC.

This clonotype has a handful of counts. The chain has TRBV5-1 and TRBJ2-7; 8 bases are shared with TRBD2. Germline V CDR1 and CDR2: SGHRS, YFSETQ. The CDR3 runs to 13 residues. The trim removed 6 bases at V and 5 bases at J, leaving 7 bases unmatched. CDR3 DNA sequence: TGCGCCAGCACCGACCGGGAGGGCGACGAGCAGTACTTC. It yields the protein CASTDREGDEQYF.

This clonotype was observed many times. CDR3 sequence: CASSQDLGTGVNTDTQYF. The CDR3 coding sequence is TGCGCCAGCAGCCAAGATCTCGGGACAGGGGTAAACACAGATACGCAGTATTTT. The gene calls are TRBV4-1 and TRBJ2-3; 10 nucleotides align to TRBD1. Trimming at V came to 0 bases and at J to 2 bases, leaving 8 bases not matched to a gene. This CDR3 has 18 amino acids. The germline CDR1 and CDR2 sequences are MGHRA and YSYEKL.